The rows below give T cell receptor beta chains drawn from one sample of a study of tumor-infiltrating lymphocytes in primary liver carcinoma. MiXCR, applied by TCRdb to the multiplex PCR reads, yields one record per CDR3 protein. Altogether 300,000 to 350,000 distinct CDR3 sequences are present, less than 65% being singletons, with the ten largest covering 6.5%. Input material: peripheral blood. The receptors were gathered from a middle-aged man with primary liver carcinoma and hepatitis B virus infection. Both conserved end residues are part of each CDR3. Each record gives: V gene, clone size, D gene, J gene, CDR3 DNA, CDR3 protein. D genes are given only for firm matches. The size field is filled for only some rows; it gives once, few, many or a size class.

TRBV5-6	few	TRBD1	TRBJ2-7	TGTGCCAGCAGCTGGGACAGCGTTGGCTCCTACGAGCAGTACTTC	CASSWDSVGSYEQYF
TRBV6-2/TRBV6-3	-	-	TRBJ2-7	TGTGCCATGAGGGCTATCTACGAGCAGTACTTC	CAMRAIYEQYF
TRBV5-5	-	TRBD1	TRBJ1-5	TGTGCCAGCAGCTCGGGACAGACGATTAGCAATCAGTCCCAGCATTTC	CASSSGQTISNQSQHF
TRBV29-1	-	TRBD1	TRBJ1-1	TGCAGCGGCGTCAGGGGGACAGTGAACACTGAAGCTTTCTTT	CSGVRGTVNTEAFF
TRBV11-2	many	-	TRBJ2-7	TGTGCCAGCAGCCTGGGACGTCGGACCTACGAGCAGTACTTC	CASSLGRRTYEQYF
TRBV10-3	-	-	TRBJ2-7	TGTGCCACCAGACGGGATTGGGGCGGCGGCGACGAGCAGTACTTC	CATRRDWGGGDEQYF
TRBV10-2	-	-	TRBJ2-7	TGCGCCATCAAACGGCTTTTGTCCTACGAGCAGTACTTC	CAIKRLLSYEQYF
TRBV11-3	-	TRBD2	TRBJ2-5	TGTGCCAGCATTCGTAGCGGGACGGAGACCCAGTACTTC	CASIRSGTETQYF
TRBV28	few	-	TRBJ2-1	TGTGCCAGCAGTTTGGATCGCCGGGCCCAGTTCTTC	CASSLDRRAQFF
TRBV12-3/TRBV12-4	many	-	TRBJ2-1	TGTGCCAGCAGTTTGGACGGAGGGGTGACGTTCTTC	CASSLDGGVTFF
TRBV30	-	-	TRBJ2-3	TGTGCCTGGAGTGTGGCGGTCTTGGGCACGCAGTATTTT	CAWSVAVLGTQYF
TRBV29-1	-	-	TRBJ2-6	TGCAGCGTGATGTGTGGGGCCAACGTCCTGACTTTC	CSVMCGANVLTF
TRBV6-5	-	-	TRBJ1-2	TGTGCCAGCAGTTGGCAGGGGACGGCTAACTATGGCTACACCTTC	CASSWQGTANYGYTF
TRBV4-1	-	TRBD2	TRBJ2-2	TGCGCCAGCAACGATCTGGACGGGGGGTTAAACGGGGAGCTGGTTTTT	CASNDLDGGLNGELVF
TRBV11-2	-	-	TRBJ2-6	TGTGCCAGCAGCCCCCTAGGGCAGGGGCGATCTGGGGCCAACCTTCTGACTTTC	CASSPLGQGRSGANLLTF
TRBV5-1	few	-	TRBJ2-7	TGCGCCAGCAGCAGGGCCGCCCAGGGGCCATACGAGCAGTACTTC	CASSRAAQGPYEQYF
TRBV12-3/TRBV12-4	-	-	TRBJ2-2	TGTGCCAGCAGTTTAGCGCGAGGTACCGACGAGACTAGGACGAACACCGGGGAGCTGTTTTTT	CASSLARGTDETRTNTGELFF
TRBV5-6	-	TRBD2	TRBJ2-2	TGTGCCAGCAGCAGGACTAGCGGGAGAACCGGGGAGCTGTTTTTT	CASSRTSGRTGELFF
TRBV10-1	many	TRBD2	TRBJ2-7	TGCGCCAGCAGTGGCAGCGGGGGCTTCCTCGAGCAGTACTTC	CASSGSGGFLEQYF
TRBV28	once	-	TRBJ2-1	TGTACCAGCAGTTTGGCCTTCCCCATCAATGAGCAGTTCTTC	CTSSLAFPINEQFF
TRBV28	-	TRBD2	TRBJ2-7	TGTGCCAGCAGATTTAGCGGGACTCCCTTCGGCGAGCATTACTTC	CASRFSGTPFGEHYF
TRBV29-1	many	-	TRBJ1-4	TGCAGCGGTTACTATGAAAAACTGTTTTTT	CSGYYEKLFF
TRBV14	few	TRBD2	TRBJ2-2	TGTGCCAGCAGCCAAGAGCTAGCGGTAATTAACACCGGGGAGCTGTTTTTT	CASSQELAVINTGELFF
TRBV11-2	many	TRBD2	TRBJ2-1	TGTGCCAGCAGCTTAGTGGCTAGCGGGAGTAGAGGGGAGCAGTTCTTC	CASSLVASGSRGEQFF
TRBV11-3	-	-	TRBJ1-3	TGTGCCAGCGACTTAGTCCTTGGAAACACCATATATTTT	CASDLVLGNTIYF
TRBV28	-	-	TRBJ1-3	TGTGCCAGCAGTCCCTCCAGGGACTATTCTGGAAACACCATATATTTT	CASSPSRDYSGNTIYF
TRBV11-2	-	-	TRBJ2-7	TGTGCCAGCTACTTGCGCACGGGCTCCTACGAGGAGTACTTC	CASYLRTGSYEEYF
TRBV28	few	TRBD1	TRBJ2-1	TGTGCCAGCAGTTTAACGACAGGGGCTTACAATGAGCAGTTCTTC	CASSLTTGAYNEQFF
TRBV6-5	many	-	TRBJ1-1	TGTGCCAGCAGACGAGGCCAGGGGCGTCTAGCTTTCTTT	CASRRGQGRLAFF
TRBV5-4	-	-	TRBJ1-2	TGTACCAGCAGCAAGGACAACTATGGCTACACCTTC	CTSSKDNYGYTF
TRBV6-5	once	-	TRBJ1-6	TGTGCCAGCAGATTCCACATACCTACCTTCTCCTATAATTCATCCCTCCACTTT	CASRFHIPTFSYNSSLHF
TRBV7-9	once	TRBD1	TRBJ1-2	TGTGCCAGCAGCCAGCGCAGGGGGCACGATGGCTACACCTTC	CASSQRRGHDGYTF
TRBV11-1	-	TRBD1	TRBJ2-5	TGTGCCAGCAGCTTGCAGACAGGGGCCTTACAAGTGACCCAGTACTTC	CASSLQTGALQVTQYF
TRBV5-6	-	TRBD1	TRBJ2-3	TGTGTCAGCAGCTTATCGAGGGGGCGGTTCATAGCAGATACGCAGTATTTT	CVSSLSRGRFIADTQYF
TRBV5-1	-	-	TRBJ2-7	TGCGCCAGCAGCTTGACAGGTATTCTCTACGAGCAGTACTTC	CASSLTGILYEQYF
TRBV6-5	once	-	TRBJ2-3	TGTGCCAGCAGTTACGGAGACAATAAGCAGTATTTT	CASSYGDNKQYF
TRBV7-8	-	-	TRBJ2-4	TGTGTCAGCAGCTTAGATGCTAGCCGGGCGGATTACGTTCAGTACTTC	CVSSLDASRADYVQYF
TRBV9	-	TRBD1	TRBJ2-7	TGTGCCAGCAGCGTGGGGACAGTGATATACGAGCAATACTTC	CASSVGTVIYEQYF
TRBV19	few	-	TRBJ1-5	TGTGCCAGTACGTTGGAGGGGAATCAGCCCCAGCATTTT	CASTLEGNQPQHF
TRBV6-2/TRBV6-3	-	-	TRBJ1-1	TGTGCCAGCAGTCTCTTCACGGTAACTGAAGCCTTCTTT	CASSLFTVTEAFF
TRBV9	-	TRBD1	TRBJ2-1	TGTGCCAGCAGGGAGGGACGGGACAGGGGTTTCAATGAGCAGTTCTTC	CASREGRDRGFNEQFF
TRBV4-2	-	TRBD2	TRBJ2-3	TGTGCCAGCAGCCTTGGGACTAGCGGGAGTATCACAGATACGCAGTGTTTT	CASSLGTSGSITDTQCF
TRBV12-3/TRBV12-4	many	-	TRBJ2-3	TGTGCCAGCAGTGCAACAGATACGCAGTATTTT	CASSATDTQYF
TRBV5-4	-	TRBD1	TRBJ1-4	TGTGCCAGCAGTGACAGGGGGCGTGCAACTAATGAAAAACTGTTTTTT	CASSDRGRATNEKLFF
TRBV4-1	many	-	TRBJ2-7	TGCGCCAGCAGCCAAGATCGAACAGATTCGCGGGAGCAGTACTTC	CASSQDRTDSREQYF